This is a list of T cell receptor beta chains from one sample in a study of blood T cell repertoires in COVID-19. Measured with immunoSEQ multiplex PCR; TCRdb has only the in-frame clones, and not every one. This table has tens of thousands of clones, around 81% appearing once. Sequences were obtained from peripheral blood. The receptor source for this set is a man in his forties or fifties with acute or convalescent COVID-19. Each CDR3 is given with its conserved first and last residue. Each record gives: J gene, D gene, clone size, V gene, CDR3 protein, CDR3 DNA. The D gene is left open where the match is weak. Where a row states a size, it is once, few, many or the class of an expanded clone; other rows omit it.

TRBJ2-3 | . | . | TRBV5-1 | CASSSDSLSTDTQYF | TGCGCCAGCAGCTCGGACAGTCTGAGCACAGATACGCAGTATTTT
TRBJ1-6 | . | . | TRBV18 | CASSRERGRNSYNSPLHF | TGTGCCAGCTCACGTGAGCGGGGACGTAACTCCTATAATTCACCCCTCCACTTT
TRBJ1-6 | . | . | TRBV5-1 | CASSPGEAYNSPLHF | TGCGCCAGCAGCCCCGGCGAGGCCTATAATTCACCCCTCCACTTT
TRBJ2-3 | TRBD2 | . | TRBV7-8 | CASSLAGAAQGTQYF | TGTGCCAGCAGCCTAGCGGGAGCCGCCCAAGGTACGCAGTATTTT
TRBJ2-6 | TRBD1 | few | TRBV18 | CASSLWTGKTGANVLTF | TGTGCCAGCTCACTCTGGACAGGGAAAACTGGGGCCAACGTCCTGACTTTC
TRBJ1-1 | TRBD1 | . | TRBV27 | CASSFRGLATEAFF | TGTGCCAGCAGTTTCAGGGGGCTTGCCACTGAAGCTTTCTTT
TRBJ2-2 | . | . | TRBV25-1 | CASGGQPPNTGELFF | TGTGCCAGCGGCGGACAGCCGCCGAACACCGGGGAGCTGTTTTTT
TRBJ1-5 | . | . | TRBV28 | CASSLKEIISNQPQHF | TGTGCCAGCAGTTTAAAGGAGATTATTAGCAATCAGCCCCAGCATTTT
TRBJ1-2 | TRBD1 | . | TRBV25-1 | CASSEGTGTYYGYTF | TGTGCCAGCAGTGAGGGGACAGGGACCTACTATGGCTACACCTTC
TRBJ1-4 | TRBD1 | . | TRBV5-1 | CASSSGQGGTNEKLFF | TGCGCCAGCAGCTCCGGACAGGGGGGAACTAATGAAAAACTGTTTTTT
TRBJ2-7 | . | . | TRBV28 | CASSSPTFGASYEQYF | TGTGCCAGCAGTTCCCCCACTTTTGGGGCTTCCTACGAGCAGTACTTC
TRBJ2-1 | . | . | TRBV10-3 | CAISDRDNSEQFF | TGTGCCATCAGTGACAGGGACAACAGTGAGCAGTTCTTC
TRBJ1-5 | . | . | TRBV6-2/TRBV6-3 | CASSYVLYQPQHF | TGTGCCAGCAGTTACGTCTTGTATCAGCCCCAGCATTTT
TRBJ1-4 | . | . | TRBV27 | CASSFLGVGEKLFF | TGTGCCAGCAGTTTTCTAGGGGTGGGTGAAAAACTGTTTTTT
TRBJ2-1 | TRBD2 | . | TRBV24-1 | CATSDFGLAGGRSYNEQFF | TGTGCCACCAGTGATTTTGGACTAGCGGGAGGCCGATCCTACAATGAGCAGTTCTTC
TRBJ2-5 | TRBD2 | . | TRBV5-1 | CASSLGLAGGPGETQYF | TGCGCCAGCAGCTTGGGACTAGCGGGGGGGCCGGGGGAGACCCAGTACTTC
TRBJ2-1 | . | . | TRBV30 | CAWGGQGRGNEQFF | TGTGCCTGGGGGGGACAAGGGAGGGGCAATGAGCAGTTCTTC
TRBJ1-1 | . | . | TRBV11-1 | CASSLRRGNTEAFF | TGTGCCAGCAGCTTAAGGCGGGGGAACACTGAAGCTTTCTTT
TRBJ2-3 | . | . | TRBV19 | CASSIPGKDTQYF | TGTGCCAGTAGTATCCCGGGTAAAGATACGCAGTATTTT
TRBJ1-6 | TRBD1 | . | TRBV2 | CASSNRGLGSPLHF | TGTGCCAGCAGTAACAGGGGGCTTGGTTCACCCCTCCACTTT
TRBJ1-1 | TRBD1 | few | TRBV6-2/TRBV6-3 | CASSGQGLGAEAFF | TGTGCCAGCAGTGGACAGGGCCTGGGGGCTGAAGCTTTCTTT
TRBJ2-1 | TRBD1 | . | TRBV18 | CASSPQGTGVYNEQFF | TGTGCCAGCTCACCACAGGGGACAGGGGTCTACAATGAGCAGTTCTTC
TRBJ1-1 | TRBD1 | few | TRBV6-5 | CASSPDRAGTEAFF | TGTGCCAGCAGCCCGGACAGGGCGGGCACTGAAGCTTTCTTT
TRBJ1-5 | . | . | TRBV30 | CAWSGRGNQPQHF | TGTGCCTGGTCCGGCCGGGGCAATCAGCCCCAGCATTTT
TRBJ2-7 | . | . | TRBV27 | CASRTVDSYEQYF | TGTGCCAGCAGGACAGTCGACTCCTACGAGCAGTACTTC
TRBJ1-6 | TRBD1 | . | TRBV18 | CASSRDRDSPLHF | TGTGCCAGCTCACGGGACAGGGATTCACCCCTCCACTTT
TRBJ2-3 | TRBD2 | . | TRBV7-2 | CASSYSGSTDTQYF | TGTGCCAGCAGCTATAGCGGGAGCACAGATACGCAGTATTTT
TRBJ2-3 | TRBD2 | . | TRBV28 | CASSSAGGPPDTQYF | TGTGCCAGCAGTTCAGCGGGAGGGCCCCCAGATACGCAGTATTTT
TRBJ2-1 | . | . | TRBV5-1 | CASSYITLADEQFF | TGCGCCAGCAGTTATATTACCCTTGCGGATGAGCAGTTCTTC
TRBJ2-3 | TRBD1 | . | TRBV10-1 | CASSTGGADTQYF | TGCGCCAGCAGCACAGGGGGCGCAGATACGCAGTATTTT
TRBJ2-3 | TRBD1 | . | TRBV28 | CASSSPGQGRTDTQYF | TGTGCCAGCAGTTCGCCGGGACAGGGTAGGACAGATACGCAGTATTTT
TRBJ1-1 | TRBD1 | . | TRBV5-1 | CASSSEEDRGWGTEAFF | TGCGCCAGCAGCTCGGAAGAGGACAGGGGCTGGGGCACTGAAGCTTTCTTT
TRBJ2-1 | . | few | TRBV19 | CASSNGKSSYNEQFF | TGTGCCAGTAGTAACGGGAAGAGCTCCTACAATGAGCAGTTCTTC
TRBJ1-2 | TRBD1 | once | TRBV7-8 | CASSRDSNYGYTF | TGTGCCAGCAGCCGGGACAGCAACTATGGCTACACCTTC
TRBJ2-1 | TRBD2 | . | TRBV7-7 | CASSFRAGGGDEQFF | TGTGCCAGCAGCTTTCGAGCGGGAGGGGGGGATGAGCAGTTCTTC
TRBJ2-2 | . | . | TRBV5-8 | CASSPAGGETLNTGELFF | TGTGCCAGCAGCCCTGCCGGCGGGGAAACCTTGAACACCGGGGAGCTGTTTTTT
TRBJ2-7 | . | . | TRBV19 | CASSTLRVLYLKNRLEQYF | TGTGCCAGTAGCACACTGCGGGTATTGTATCTAAAGAACCGGCTCGAGCAGTACTTC
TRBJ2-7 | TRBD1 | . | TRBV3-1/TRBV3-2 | CASSGPGQGAHEQYF | TGTGCCAGCAGCGGACCGGGACAGGGGGCCCACGAGCAGTACTTC
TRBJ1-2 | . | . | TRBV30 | CAWRGGVGYTF | TGTGCCTGGCGCGGGGGAGTCGGCTACACCTTC
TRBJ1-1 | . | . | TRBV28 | CASSSSLNTEAFF | TGTGCCAGCAGTTCTTCTTTGAACACTGAAGCTTTCTTT
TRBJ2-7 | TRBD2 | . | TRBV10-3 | CATGTSGGPDEQYF | TGTGCCACCGGGACTAGCGGGGGCCCGGACGAGCAGTACTTC
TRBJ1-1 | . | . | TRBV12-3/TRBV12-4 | CASRPPDSEAFF | TGTGCCAGCAGACCGCCCGACTCTGAAGCTTTCTTT
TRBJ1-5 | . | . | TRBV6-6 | CASSTGLNQPQHF | TGTGCCAGCAGTACCGGACTCAATCAGCCCCAGCATTTT
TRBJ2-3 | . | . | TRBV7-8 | CASSLEGGGRTDTQYF | TGTGCCAGCAGCTTGGAAGGGGGGGGCCGCACAGATACGCAGTATTTT
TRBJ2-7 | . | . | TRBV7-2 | CASLLRGSYEQYF | TGTGCCAGCCTTTTACGCGGTTCCTACGAGCAGTACTTC
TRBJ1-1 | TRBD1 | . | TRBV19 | CASSGQGNTEAFF | TGTGCCAGTAGCGGACAGGGGAACACTGAAGCTTTCTTT
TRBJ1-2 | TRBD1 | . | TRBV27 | CASSLSGQALANYGYTF | TGTGCCAGCAGTTTGTCGGGACAGGCCTTAGCTAACTATGGCTACACCTTC
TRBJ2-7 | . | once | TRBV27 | CASLSYEQYF | TGTGCCAGTCTATCCTACGAGCAGTACTTC
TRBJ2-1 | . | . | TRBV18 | CASSPPRVPHEQFF | TGTGCCAGCTCACCACCGCGGGTTCCCCATGAGCAGTTCTTC
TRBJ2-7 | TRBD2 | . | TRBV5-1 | CASSSLVGGTYEQYF | TGCGCCAGCAGCTCCCTTGTCGGGGGGACCTACGAGCAGTACTTC
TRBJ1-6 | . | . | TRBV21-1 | CASSKARLSPLHF | TGTGCCAGCAGCAAAGCCCGTCTTTCACCCCTCCACTTT
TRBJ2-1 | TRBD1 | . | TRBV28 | CASSPGQLINEQFF | TGTGCCAGCAGTCCGGGACAGCTTATCAATGAGCAGTTCTTC
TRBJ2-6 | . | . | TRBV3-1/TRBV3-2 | CASSRASGANVLTF | TGTGCCAGCAGCCGGGCATCTGGGGCCAACGTCCTGACTTTC